The clone carrying this T cell receptor (beta chain) occurred many times. Its antigen is as yet unknown. TCRdb recomputed calls from the RT-PCR reads with MiXCR, one row per CDR3 protein. In the table there are about 800,000 distinct CDR3 sequences, approximately 21% of which are singletons. This entry is derived from a study of response to subunit inactivated influenza vaccine. This CDR3 contains 14 residues. With V trimmed by 6 bases and J by 2 bases, 2 bases remained unmatched. General study results and limits: Each seasonal flu vaccination may recruit only limited new T cells, authors suggested.

This receptor was taken from a man aged 50 to 60 who received an inactivated influenza vaccine. V gene TRBV12-3 or TRBV12-4 combines with J gene TRBJ2-7, with TRBD2 identical over 12 bases. The sequencing here drew on PBMCs from blood, taken approximately 5 days after vaccination. This CDR3 is CASRSSGRAYEQYF. Written as DNA, the CDR3 is TGTGCCAGCAGGTCTAGCGGGAGGGCCTACGAGCAGTACTTC.